The 24 T cell receptor beta chains below all came from one sample that was sequenced in a study of monozygotic twins with inflammatory bowel disease. TCRdb reworked the 5' RACE reads into one entry per CDR3 protein, no DNA. This sample's table has approximately 400,000 distinct CDR3 sequences. Sequencing input: blood. These receptors all stem from a human donor with ulcerative colitis or Crohn's disease, or a healthy co-twin of an affected twin (not recorded which).

The rearrangement uses TRBV20-1 and TRBJ2-1. This CDR3 region has 14 residues. Per germline, CDR1 DFQATT and CDR2 SNEGSKA (reference sequence). The CDR3 sequence is CSASGEGPFNEQFF.

The rearrangement joins TRBV6-2 or TRBV6-3 to TRBJ2-1; there is no DNA to check the TCRdb D call of TRBD1. This CDR3 comprises 21 residues. Germline lookup yields CDR1 MNHEY and CDR2 SVGEGT. CDR3 sequence: CASSSLGAGREDRGSRDEQFF.

V and J are TRBV11-1 and TRBJ1-2. The germline gives CDR1 SGHAT, CDR2 FQDESV (reference sequence). The CDR3 extends over 12 amino acids. CDR3 region: CASSLTSYGYTF.

This chain joins TRBV5-1 and TRBJ2-5. Germline CDR1 SGHRS, CDR2 YFSETQ. This CDR3 has 16 residues. The CDR3 protein is CASSWGDSRYQETQYF.

The chain recombines TRBV20-1 with TRBJ2-7; the D gene TCRdb calls, TRBD1, cannot be checked with no DNA. The CDR3 is 13 amino acids. The V gene's germline CDR1 is DFQATT and CDR2 SNEGSKA (reference sequence). The CDR3 loop is CSARRGTGYEQYF.

The chain carries TRBV5-1 and TRBJ1-2. The CDR3 consists of 14 residues. Per germline, CDR1 SGHRS and CDR2 YFSETQ. CDR3 residues: CASSSGRNNYGYTF.

The chain has TRBV27 and TRBJ2-2. The CDR3 extends over 14 amino acids. The germline V gene encodes CDR1 MNHEY and CDR2 SMNVEV (reference sequence). The CDR3 reads CASSYKDGTGELFF.

The J gene is TRBJ2-4, the V gene TRBV6-5; the D gene TCRdb calls, TRBD1, cannot be checked with no DNA. The V gene's germline CDR1 is MNHEY and CDR2 SVGAGI. CDR3 length equals 13 residues. CDR3 sequence: CASSSRTGGIQYF.

The gene calls are TRBV12-5 and TRBJ2-1; TCRdb reports TRBD2, a call that lacks DNA to check it against. Germline assignment: CDR1 LGHNT and CDR2 FRNRAP. The CDR3 loop spans 15 amino acids. The CDR3 loop reads CASGPGGALVDEQFF.

CDR3 region: CASSNEDRAHEQYF. The gene calls are TRBV12-3 or TRBV12-4 and TRBJ2-7; the D call of TRBD1 rests on TCRdb alone, since no DNA is present to check it. This CDR3 has 14 residues.

V gene TRBV27 combines with J gene TRBJ2-1; lacking DNA, the TRBD1 call made by TCRdb goes unchecked. Germline CDR1 MNHEY, CDR2 SMNVEV (reference sequence). The CDR3 is 15 amino acids. Here the CDR3 reads CASSLVGGPGDEQFF.

The rearrangement joins TRBV7-3 to TRBJ2-5. Germline V CDR1 and CDR2: SGHTA, FQGTGA. The CDR3 consists of 13 residues. CDR3 protein: CASSFTVQETQYF.

The chain joins TRBV10-3 to TRBJ2-5; TCRdb's D call of TRBD1 is untestable without DNA. The CDR3 extends over 13 amino acids. In germline, CDR1 is ENHRY, CDR2 SYGVKD. CDR3 residues: CASSDRMEETQYF.

The chain links TRBV12-3 or TRBV12-4 to TRBJ2-2; as DNA is missing, the TRBD1 call by TCRdb cannot be tested. CDR3 size: 16 residues. CDR3 loop: CASSPHDRGLAGELFF.

This sequence joins TRBV12-5 and TRBJ2-5; checking the TCRdb D call of TRBD1 is not possible without DNA. The length of the CDR3 is 15 residues. CDR1 LGHNT and CDR2 FRNRAP come from the germline V gene. CDR3 in amino acids: CASGSRLQGTETQYF.

The V and J genes are TRBV14 and TRBJ1-1. Germline CDR1 and CDR2: SGHDN and FVKESK. The CDR3 runs 12 residues. The CDR3 here is CASSQWNTEAFF.

The chain has TRBV7-9 and TRBJ2-1; TCRdb reports TRBD1, a call that lacks DNA to check it against. Germline V gene lookup returns CDR1 SEHNR and CDR2 FQNEAQ (reference sequence). This CDR3 is built from 15 residues. CDR3: CASSFVPTGVSEQFF.

This chain links TRBV12-3 or TRBV12-4 with TRBJ2-2. CDR3 length equals 12 residues. CDR3 in amino acids: CASSLLGGELFF.

This rearrangement joins TRBV14 to TRBJ2-2; the TRBD1 assignment by TCRdb is unverifiable without DNA. Germline CDR1 and CDR2: SGHDN and FVKESK. This CDR3 comprises 18 residues. CDR3 loop: CASSQISGTRFDTGELFF.

V and J are TRBV5-1 and TRBJ2-1; TCRdb returns TRBD2, unconfirmable since there is no DNA. Germline V gene sequence: CDR1 SGHRS, CDR2 YFSETQ. The CDR3 has 17 amino acids. CDR3 residues: CASSQTSGGPSYNEQFF.

This chain uses TRBV4-3 with TRBJ2-1. This CDR3 comprises 15 residues. Germline V gives CDR1 LGHNA, CDR2 YSLEER. The chain's CDR3 is CASSQDRGSYNEQFF.

This sequence joins TRBV7-3 and TRBJ2-7; TCRdb calls TRBD2, which cannot be checked without DNA. The length of the CDR3 is 14 residues. CDR1 is SGHTA, CDR2 FQGTGA, per germline. The CDR3: CASSLGPFPYEQYF.

This chain's CDR3 is CASSWGQGPGLKLFF. The V and J genes are TRBV6-2 or TRBV6-3 and TRBJ1-4; TCRdb's D gene call, TRBD1, goes unchecked for lack of DNA. The germline V gene encodes CDR1 MNHEY and CDR2 SVGEGT. The CDR3 totals 15 residues.

The rearrangement links TRBV5-6 to TRBJ2-3; TCRdb names TRBD2, which stays unverified in the absence of DNA. The CDR3 is made up of 14 amino acids. Germline V gene lookup returns CDR1 SGHDT and CDR2 YYEEEE. Here the CDR3 reads CASGLAGSPGTQYF.